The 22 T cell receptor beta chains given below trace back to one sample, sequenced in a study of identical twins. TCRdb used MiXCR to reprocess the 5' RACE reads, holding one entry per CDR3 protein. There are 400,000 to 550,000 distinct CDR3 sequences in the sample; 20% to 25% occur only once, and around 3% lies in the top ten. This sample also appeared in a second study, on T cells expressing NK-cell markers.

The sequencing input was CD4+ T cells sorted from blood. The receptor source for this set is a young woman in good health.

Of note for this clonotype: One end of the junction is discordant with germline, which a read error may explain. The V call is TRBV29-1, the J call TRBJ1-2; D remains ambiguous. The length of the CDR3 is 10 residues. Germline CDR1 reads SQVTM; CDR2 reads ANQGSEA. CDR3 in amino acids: CSVEDYGYTF. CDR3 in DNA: TGCAGCGTCGAAGACTATGGCTACACCTTC.

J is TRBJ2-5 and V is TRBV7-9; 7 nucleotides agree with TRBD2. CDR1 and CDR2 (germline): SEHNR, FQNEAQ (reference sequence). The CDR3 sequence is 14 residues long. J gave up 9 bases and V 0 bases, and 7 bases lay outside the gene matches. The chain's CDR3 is CASSLAGAAGAQYF. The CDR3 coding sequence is TGTGCCAGCAGCTTAGCGGGCGCCGCGGGGGCCCAGTACTTC. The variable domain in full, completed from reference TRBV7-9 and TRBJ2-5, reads DTGVSQNPRHKITKRGQNVTFRCDPISEHNRLYWYRQTLGQGPEFLTYFQNEAQLEKSRLLSDRFSAERPKGSFSTLEIQRTEQGDSAMYLCASSLAGAAGAQYFGPGTRLLVL.

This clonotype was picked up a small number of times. The chain's CDR3 is CSAKGLQPSGELFF. Written as DNA, the CDR3 is TGCAGTGCCAAGGGACTGCAACCCTCCGGGGAGCTGTTTTTT. V usage is TRBV20-1 and J usage is TRBJ2-2, with D maybe TRBD2 (6 bases). Between the trimmed V and J ends, which lost 6 bases and 6 bases, there was a span of 17 bases. CDR1 and CDR2 (germline): DFQATT, SNEGSKA (reference sequence). This CDR3 contains 14 residues.

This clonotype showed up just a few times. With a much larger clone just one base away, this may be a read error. The CDR3 loop reads CAISSGANVLTF. Here the CDR3 DNA reads TGTGCCATCAGCTCTGGGGCCAACGTCCTGACTTTC. The rearrangement links TRBV10-3 to TRBJ2-6; D remains unclear. This CDR3 contains 12 residues. The germline gives CDR1 ENHRY, CDR2 SYGVKD. Trimming pared 6 bases from V and 0 bases from J, leaving 0 bases between.

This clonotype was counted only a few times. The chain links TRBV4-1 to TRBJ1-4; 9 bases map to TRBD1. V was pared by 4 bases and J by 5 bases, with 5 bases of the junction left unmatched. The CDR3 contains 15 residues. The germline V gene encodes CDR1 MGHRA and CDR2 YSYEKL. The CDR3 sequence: CASSLPDRGNEKLFF. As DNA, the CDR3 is TGCGCCAGCAGCCTTCCGGACAGGGGAAATGAAAAACTGTTTTTT.

The CDR3 sequence is CASSQDPGTEQYF. The CDR3 DNA is TGCGCCAGCAGCCAGGATCCGGGCACCGAGCAGTACTTC. The gene calls are TRBV5-1 and TRBJ2-7; D is undetermined. Germline CDR1 and CDR2: SGHRS and YFSETQ. V was cut by 4 bases and J by 6 bases, with 14 bases left in between. The CDR3 is made up of 13 amino acids.

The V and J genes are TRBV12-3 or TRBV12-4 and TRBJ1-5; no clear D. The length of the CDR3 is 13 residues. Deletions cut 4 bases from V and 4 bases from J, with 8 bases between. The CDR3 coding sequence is TGTGCCAGCAGTTCAGTCAGAAATCAGCCCCAGCATTTT. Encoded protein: CASSSVRNQPQHF.

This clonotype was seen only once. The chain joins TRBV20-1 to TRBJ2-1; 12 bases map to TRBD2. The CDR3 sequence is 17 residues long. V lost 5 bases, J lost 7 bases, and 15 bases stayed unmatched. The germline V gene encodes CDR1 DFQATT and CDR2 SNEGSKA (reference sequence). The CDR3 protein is CSAEHPQLAGGLNEQFF. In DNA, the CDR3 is TGCAGTGCTGAACACCCTCAACTAGCGGGGGGTCTTAATGAGCAGTTCTTC.

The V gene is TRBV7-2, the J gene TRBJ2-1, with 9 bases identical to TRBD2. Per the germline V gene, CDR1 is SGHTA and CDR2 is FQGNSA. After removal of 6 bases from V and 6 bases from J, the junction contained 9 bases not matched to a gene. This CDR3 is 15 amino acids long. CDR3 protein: CASRQGTSRSNEQFF. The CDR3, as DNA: TGTGCCAGCAGACAGGGGACTAGCCGCTCCAATGAGCAGTTCTTC.

CDR3 residues: CASSPSDRGGTEAFF. CDR3 coding DNA: TGTGCCAGCAGCCCTAGCGACAGGGGAGGCACTGAAGCTTTCTTT. This chain joins TRBV3-1 and TRBJ1-1; 8 bases align to TRBD1. Losses at the gene ends were 4 bases for V and 4 bases for J; bases not matched to a gene: 8. Per the germline V gene, CDR1 is LGHDT and CDR2 is YNNKEL (reference sequence). This CDR3 spans 15 amino acids.

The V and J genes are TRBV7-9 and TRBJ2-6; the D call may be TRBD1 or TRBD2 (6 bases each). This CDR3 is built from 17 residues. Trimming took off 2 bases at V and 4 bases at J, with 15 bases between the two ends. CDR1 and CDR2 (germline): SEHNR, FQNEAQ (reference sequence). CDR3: CASSLKGGMAGANVLTF. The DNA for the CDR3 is TGTGCCAGCAGCTTAAAAGGGGGGATGGCCGGGGCCAACGTCCTGACTTTC. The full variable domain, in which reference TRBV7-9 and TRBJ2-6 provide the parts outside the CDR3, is DTGVSQNPRHKITKRGQNVTFRCDPISEHNRLYWYRQTLGQGPEFLTYFQNEAQLEKSRLLSDRFSAERPKGSFSTLEIQRTEQGDSAMYLCASSLKGGMAGANVLTFGAGSRLTVL.

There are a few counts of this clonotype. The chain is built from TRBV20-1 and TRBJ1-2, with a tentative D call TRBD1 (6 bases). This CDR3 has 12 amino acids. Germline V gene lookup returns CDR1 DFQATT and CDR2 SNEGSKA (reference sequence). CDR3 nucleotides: TGCAGCGGCGTCCCAGGGGTAGGTGGCTACACCTTC. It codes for CSGVPGVGGYTF.

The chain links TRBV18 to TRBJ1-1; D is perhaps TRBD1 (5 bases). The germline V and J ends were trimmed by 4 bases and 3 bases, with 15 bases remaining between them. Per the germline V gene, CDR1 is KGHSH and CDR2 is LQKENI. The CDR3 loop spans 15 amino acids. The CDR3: CASSRTTGGDTEAFF. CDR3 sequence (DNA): TGTGCCAGCTCACGGACAACGGGAGGGGACACTGAAGCTTTCTTT.

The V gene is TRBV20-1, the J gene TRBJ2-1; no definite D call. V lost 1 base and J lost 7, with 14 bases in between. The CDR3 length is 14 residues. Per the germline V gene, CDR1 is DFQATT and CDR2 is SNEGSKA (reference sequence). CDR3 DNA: TGCAGTGCTAGAGCTCGGTTTTGGGATAATGAGCAGTTCTTC. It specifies CSARARFWDNEQFF.

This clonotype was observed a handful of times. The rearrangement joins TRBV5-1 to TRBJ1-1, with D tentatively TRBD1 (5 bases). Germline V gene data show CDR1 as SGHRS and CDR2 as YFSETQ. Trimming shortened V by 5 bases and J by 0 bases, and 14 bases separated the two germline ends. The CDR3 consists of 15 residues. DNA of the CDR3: TGCGCCAGCAGGCGAGCCGGGACCATGAACACTGAAGCTTTCTTT. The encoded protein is CASRRAGTMNTEAFF.

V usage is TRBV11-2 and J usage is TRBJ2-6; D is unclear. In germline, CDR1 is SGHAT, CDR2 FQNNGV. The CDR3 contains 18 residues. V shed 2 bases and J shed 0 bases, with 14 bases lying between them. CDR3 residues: CASSLTPDGGSGANVLTF. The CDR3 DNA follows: TGTGCCAGCAGCTTAACCCCCGACGGTGGCTCTGGGGCCAACGTCCTGACTTTC.

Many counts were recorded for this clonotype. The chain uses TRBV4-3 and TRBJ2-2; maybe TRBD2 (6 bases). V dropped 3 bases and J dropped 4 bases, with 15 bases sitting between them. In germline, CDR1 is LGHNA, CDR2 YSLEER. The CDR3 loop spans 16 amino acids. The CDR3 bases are TGCGCCAGCAGCCACTTAAAGCGGGTGACCACCGGGGAGCTGTTTTTT. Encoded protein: CASSHLKRVTTGELFF.

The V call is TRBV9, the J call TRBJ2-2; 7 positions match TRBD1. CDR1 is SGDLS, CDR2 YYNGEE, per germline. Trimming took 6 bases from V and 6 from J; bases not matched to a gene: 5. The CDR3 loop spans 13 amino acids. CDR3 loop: CASMRQGSGELFF. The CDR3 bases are TGTGCCAGCATGCGACAGGGCTCCGGGGAGCTGTTTTTT. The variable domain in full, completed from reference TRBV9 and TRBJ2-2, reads DSGVTQTPKHLITATGQRVTLRCSPRSGDLSVYWYQQSLDQGLQFLIQYYNGEERAKGNILERFSAQQFPDLHSELNLSSLELGDSALYFCASMRQGSGELFFGEGSRLTVL.

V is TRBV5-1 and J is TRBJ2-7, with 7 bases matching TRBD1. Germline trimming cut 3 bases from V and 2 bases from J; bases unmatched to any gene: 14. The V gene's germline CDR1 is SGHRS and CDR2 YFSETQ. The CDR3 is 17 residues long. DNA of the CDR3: TGCGCCAGCAGCTGGACGTATATGCCGGGACAGACCTACGAGCAGTACTTC. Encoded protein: CASSWTYMPGQTYEQYF.

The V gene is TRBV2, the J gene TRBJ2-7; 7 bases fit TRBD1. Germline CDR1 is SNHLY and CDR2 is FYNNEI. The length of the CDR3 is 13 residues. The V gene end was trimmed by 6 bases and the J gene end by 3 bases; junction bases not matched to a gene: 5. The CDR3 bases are TGTGCCAGCAGCTGGGGACAGAACTACGAGCAGTACTTC. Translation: CASSWGQNYEQYF.

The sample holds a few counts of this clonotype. The CDR3 protein is CSPKGGAEDTQYF. The CDR3 nucleotides are TGCAGTCCAAAAGGGGGGGCCGAAGATACGCAGTATTTT. The chain has TRBV20-1 and TRBJ2-3, with a tentative D call TRBD2 (7 bases). Trimming took off 8 bases at V and 5 bases at J, with 17 bases between the two ends. From germline, CDR1 is DFQATT and CDR2 SNEGSKA (reference sequence). This CDR3 is 13 amino acids long.

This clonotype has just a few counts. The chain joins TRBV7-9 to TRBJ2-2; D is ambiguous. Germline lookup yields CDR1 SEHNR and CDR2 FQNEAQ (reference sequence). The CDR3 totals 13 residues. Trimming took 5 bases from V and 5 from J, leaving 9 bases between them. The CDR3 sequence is CASSRVGTGELFF. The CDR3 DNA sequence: TGTGCCAGCAGCCGCGTGGGGACCGGGGAGCTGTTTTTT.